The present TCR beta chain was sequenced within a study of blood T cell repertoires in COVID-19. Study-level background: Both acute and convalescent COVID-19 samples were obtained from the United States, Italy and Spain. T cells, B-cell-depleted T cells, or PBMCs provided the cDNA or gDNA that served as material.

Original analysis: Reference gene primer amplification gave estimated nucleated cell counts. Only in-frame clones appear in the TCRdb table, and some are missing; sequencing was by immunoSEQ multiplex PCR. From that table come the V and J calls and clone size; the DNA was used to work out D and trimming. The data show about 69,000 clones, over 75% seen once. In its sample, this clone was seen a few times. Germline trimming cut 7 bases from V and 5 bases from J; bases unmatched to any gene: 6. Germline V gene data show CDR1 as SNHLY and CDR2 as FYNNEI. The CDR3 length is 13 residues. The chain couples TRBV2 to TRBJ1-2; TRBD1 agrees at 8 bases. Sequencing used peripheral blood. The sequence was obtained from a man older than 75 with acute or convalescent COVID-19. The CDR3 DNA sequence: TGTGCCAGCATTATGGGACAGGTATATGGCTACACCTTC. Translated, it gives CASIMGQVYGYTF. Filled out from reference TRBV2 and TRBJ1-2, the complete variable domain reads EPEVTQTPSHQVTQMGQEVILRCVPISNHLYFYWYRQILGQKVEFLVSFYNNEISEKSEIFDDQFSVERPDGSNFTLKIRSTKLEDSAMYFCASIMGQVYGYTFGSGTRLTVV.